This T cell receptor delta chain was recovered during a study of gamma-delta T cells after stem cell transplantation. Germline V CDR1 and CDR2: GEAIGNYY, EKD. CDR3 size: 19 residues. Trimming removed 3 bases from V and 0 bases from J; junction bases left unmatched: 11. TCRdb made new clone calls on the RT-PCR reads using CATT. The sample lists around 2,600 delta-chain clones; 3% to 4% were seen once. By share of the sample, this clone is large (0.1 to 1%). J is TRDJ2 and V is TRDV2; 11 bases fit TRDD3. The receptor was isolated from a human donor. It is not recorded whose cells these are; they may come from a transplant donor. The sequenced sample consisted of gamma-delta T cells. The CDR3 loop is CACDPVLGDNLALTAQLFF. CDR3 DNA sequence: TGTGCCTGTGACCCCGTACTGGGGGATAACCTCGCTTTGACAGCACAACTCTTCTTT.